This T cell receptor (beta chain) was found in a study of tumor-infiltrating lymphocytes in primary liver carcinoma. About the research overall: Subjects consisted of male and female patients aged 30 to 69 years. Overall study results and limits: CD8+ and CD4+ repertoires went uncompared, the samples being bulk unsorted.

In addition to blood RNA drawn from unsorted whole blood, germline DNA was extracted. V lost 4 bases, J lost 0 bases, and 4 bases stayed unmatched. Germline values: CDR1 KGHSH, CDR2 LQKENI. The CDR3 runs 15 residues. With a constant-region primer, TCR beta cDNA was made from approximately 520 ng of total RNA. Amplification in three nested multiplex PCR rounds with slightly modified ARM-PCR gave rise to TCR beta libraries. A C-beta reverse primer and TRBV1-TRBV30 forward primers served in each of the first two PCR rounds, at approximately 10 cycles apiece. Using its own MiXCR run on the multiplex PCR reads, TCRdb lists one record per CDR3 protein. The sample gives almost 200,000 distinct CDR3 sequences, 65% of which show up once; about 7.1% is in the top ten. This clonotype has a handful of counts. The antigen is undetermined.

The material sequenced was peripheral blood. V usage is TRBV18 and J usage is TRBJ2-3; 7 bases map to TRBD1. This clonotype was sampled from a woman aged 55-70 years with primary liver carcinoma and hepatitis B virus infection. The CDR3 here is CASSRTGASTDTQYF. CDR3 DNA sequence: TGTGCCAGCTCACGGACAGGAGCTAGCACAGATACGCAGTATTTT.